These T cell receptor beta chains were read from a single sample in a study of human T cells and chemical hapten exposure. One entry per CDR3 protein, called by TCRdb with MiXCR from the RACE reads. The data contain approximately 32,000 distinct CDR3 sequences, roughly 12% of them seen just once; the ten biggest clones take up approximately 1.8%. This sample comprised whole blood, obtained in connection with sensitization to the hapten diphenylcyclopropenone (DPC). These receptors were obtained from a woman in her forties with alopecia areata. Some clones in this sample may be carry-over from other donors' samples. The CDR3 runs from the conserved cysteine through the conserved F or W. The order of the fields is D gene, V gene, J gene, clone size, CDR3 DNA, CDR3 protein. The D gene is left open where the match is weak. Clone size appears in some rows only: once, few, many, or a class for an expanded clone.

d_gene: TRBD2; v_gene: TRBV10-3; j_gene: TRBJ2-1; abundance: many; CDR3nt: TGTGCCATCACCGGACTAGCGGGAGGAAATGAGCAGTTCTTC; CDR3aa: CAITGLAGGNEQFF
d_gene: .; v_gene: TRBV7-8; j_gene: TRBJ1-4; abundance: many; CDR3nt: TGTGCCAGCAGCTTAATCTCCGCAACTAATGAAAAACTGTTTTTT; CDR3aa: CASSLISATNEKLFF
d_gene: .; v_gene: TRBV18; j_gene: TRBJ1-5; abundance: many; CDR3nt: TGTGCCAGCTCACCCAAACAGGAGCATCAGCCCCAGCATTTT; CDR3aa: CASSPKQEHQPQHF
d_gene: TRBD1; v_gene: TRBV7-2; j_gene: TRBJ2-1; abundance: .; CDR3nt: TGTGCCAGCAGCTTAGACACAGGGGGGCCCGCCCACAATGAGCAGTTCTTC; CDR3aa: CASSLDTGGPAHNEQFF
d_gene: .; v_gene: TRBV18; j_gene: TRBJ1-3; abundance: many; CDR3nt: TGTGCCAGCTCACCCAGGGACACCATATATTTT; CDR3aa: CASSPRDTIYF
d_gene: .; v_gene: TRBV27; j_gene: TRBJ1-1; abundance: many; CDR3nt: TGTGCCAGCAGTGATAGTCCAGCAATGAACACTGAAGCTTTCTTT; CDR3aa: CASSDSPAMNTEAFF
d_gene: .; v_gene: TRBV30; j_gene: TRBJ2-7; abundance: many; CDR3nt: TGTGCCTGGAGCGTAGGCCTCGAGCAGTACTTC; CDR3aa: CAWSVGLEQYF
d_gene: .; v_gene: TRBV28; j_gene: TRBJ1-2; abundance: many; CDR3nt: TGTGCCAGCAGTAGCCGACAGACCTATGGCTACACCTTC; CDR3aa: CASSSRQTYGYTF
d_gene: .; v_gene: TRBV12-3/TRBV12-4; j_gene: TRBJ1-1; abundance: few; CDR3nt: TGTGCCACCCCACCCGACGTGGGCACTGAAGCTTTCTTT; CDR3aa: CATPPDVGTEAFF
d_gene: .; v_gene: TRBV29-1; j_gene: TRBJ2-5; abundance: .; CDR3nt: TGCAGCGTTGAACCCCAACCTCAAGAGACCCAGTACTTC; CDR3aa: CSVEPQPQETQYF
d_gene: TRBD2; v_gene: TRBV6-6; j_gene: TRBJ2-1; abundance: many; CDR3nt: TGTGCCAGCAGCACCAACAGACTAGCGGGAGAAAATGAGCAGTTCTTC; CDR3aa: CASSTNRLAGENEQFF
d_gene: .; v_gene: TRBV6-1; j_gene: TRBJ1-5; abundance: many; CDR3nt: TGTGCCAGCAGTGAATCGGGTCAGCCCCAGCATTTT; CDR3aa: CASSESGQPQHF